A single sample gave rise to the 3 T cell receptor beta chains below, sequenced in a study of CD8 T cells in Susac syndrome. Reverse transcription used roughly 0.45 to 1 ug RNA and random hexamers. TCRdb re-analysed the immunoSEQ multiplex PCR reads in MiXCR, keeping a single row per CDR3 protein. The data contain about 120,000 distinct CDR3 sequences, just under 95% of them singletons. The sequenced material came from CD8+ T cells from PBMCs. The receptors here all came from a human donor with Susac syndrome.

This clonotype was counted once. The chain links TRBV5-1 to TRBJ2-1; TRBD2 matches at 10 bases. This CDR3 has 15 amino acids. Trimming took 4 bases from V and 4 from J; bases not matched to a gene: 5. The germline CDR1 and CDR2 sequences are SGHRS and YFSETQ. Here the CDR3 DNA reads TGCGCCAGCAGCGGTGAGACTAGCGGGTACAATGAGCAGTTCTTC. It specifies CASSGETSGYNEQFF. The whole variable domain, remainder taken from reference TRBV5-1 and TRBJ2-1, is KAGVTQTPRYLIKTRGQQVTLSCSPISGHRSVSWYQQTPGQGLQFLFEYFSETQRNKGNFPGRFSGRQFSNSRSEMNVSTLELGDSALYLCASSGETSGYNEQFFGPGTRLTVL.

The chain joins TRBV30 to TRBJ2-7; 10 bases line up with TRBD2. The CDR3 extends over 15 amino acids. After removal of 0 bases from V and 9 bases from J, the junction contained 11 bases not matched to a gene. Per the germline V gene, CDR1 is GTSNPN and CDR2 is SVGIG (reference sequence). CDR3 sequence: CAWSVGASGSQRQYF. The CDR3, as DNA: TGTGCCTGGAGTGTAGGGGCTAGCGGGAGTCAACGGCAGTACTTC.

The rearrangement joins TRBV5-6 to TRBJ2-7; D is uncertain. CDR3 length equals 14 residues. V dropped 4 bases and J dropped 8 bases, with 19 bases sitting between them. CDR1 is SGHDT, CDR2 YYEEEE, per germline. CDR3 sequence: CASSQYDPNFQQYF. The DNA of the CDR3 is TGTGCCAGCAGCCAGTACGACCCTAACTTCCAGCAGTACTTC.